This T cell receptor (beta chain) was retrieved from a study of radiation and T cells in renal cell carcinoma. The germline CDR1 and CDR2 sequences are LNHDA and SQIVND (reference sequence). This CDR3 is 12 amino acids long. The ends were cut back, 9 bases at V and 3 bases at J, with 11 bases in the middle. Only in-frame clones appear in the TCRdb table, and some are missing; sequencing was by immunoSEQ multiplex PCR. The table includes tens of thousands of clones, 58% detected once. Treatment here: treatment-naive control, cytoreductive nephrectomy. This chain connects TRBV19 to TRBJ1-1; a weak D match, TRBD1 (5 bases). This sample comprised tumor tissue, obtained from a patient whose treatment was nephrectomy without radiotherapy. The origin of this receptor is a man aged 35 to 55 with renal cell carcinoma. The CDR3: CASRDGDTEAFF. The CDR3 coding sequence is TGTGCCAGCCGGGACGGTGACACTGAAGCTTTCTTT.